Shown below are 10 T cell receptor beta chains from a single sample sequenced in a study of cytomegalovirus exposure and HLA in healthy donors. Only in-frame clones appear in the TCRdb table, and some are missing; sequencing was by immunoSEQ multiplex PCR. The sample lists 200,000 to 250,000 clones, roughly 88% occurring once. The sample was PBMCs. Every receptor here comes from a woman in her 30s in good health and CMV-seropositive.

The CDR3 DNA sequence: TGTGCCAGTAGTATCGAACCATACGAGCAGTACTTC. Translation gives CASSIEPYEQYF. The chain employs TRBV19 and TRBJ2-7; the D is unclear. The CDR3 sequence is 12 residues long. Germline loops: CDR1 LNHDA, CDR2 SQIVND (reference sequence). The V gene lost 3 bases and the J gene lost 4 bases, with 7 bases spanning the gap.

CDR3 DNA sequence: TGTGCCAGTAGTCCCAGGAGAGGGCTTTATGGCTACACCTTC. Translated: CASSPRRGLYGYTF. The rearrangement joins TRBV19 to TRBJ1-2; D remains ambiguous. V lost 5 bases and J lost 5, with 15 bases in between. Germline-derived CDR1 and CDR2 are LNHDA and SQIVND (reference sequence). This CDR3 is built from 14 residues.

This clone appeared once. This chain links TRBV27 with TRBJ2-1; D is ambiguous. The CDR3 runs to 14 residues. The V and J ends lost 6 bases and 4 bases respectively, with 13 bases between them. Germline V gene data show CDR1 as MNHEY and CDR2 as SMNVEV (reference sequence). The CDR3 nucleotides read TGTGCCAGCAGCCCCACCGAGCTATACAATGAGCAGTTCTTC. Its protein product is CASSPTELYNEQFF.

The genes are TRBV7-9 and TRBJ1-1; 12 nucleotides agree with TRBD1. The germline CDR1 and CDR2 sequences are SEHNR and FQNEAQ (reference sequence). The CDR3 is 17 residues long. J gave up 6 bases and V 6 bases, and 14 bases lay outside the gene matches. The CDR3 DNA follows: TGTGCCAGCAGTTTCCCGGGACAGGGGGCATTAATCGCTGAAGCTTTCTTT. Translating it yields CASSFPGQGALIAEAFF.

This clone showed up just once. The chain combines TRBV18 with TRBJ1-1; TRBD1 is a possible D gene (5 bases). CDR3 length: 15 amino acids. Germline values: CDR1 KGHSH, CDR2 LQKENI. Trimming removed 5 bases at V and 1 base at J, with 14 bases between. The CDR3 is CASSAIGTANTEAFF. The CDR3 DNA reads as TGTGCCAGCTCAGCCATCGGGACGGCGAACACTGAAGCTTTCTTT.

CDR3 region: CASSFLPTGQNQETQYF. The CDR3 DNA is TGTGCCAGCAGCTTCCTCCCGACAGGCCAAAACCAAGAGACCCAGTACTTC. The chain recombines TRBV13 with TRBJ2-5; possible D gene TRBD1, 6 bases. The ends were cut back, 3 bases at V and 0 bases at J, with 17 bases in the middle. CDR1 is PRHDT, CDR2 FYEKMQ, per germline (reference sequence). This CDR3 region has 17 residues.

This chain connects TRBV7-8 to TRBJ2-2, with 7 bases identical to TRBD1. The germline gives CDR1 SGHVS, CDR2 FQNEAQ. After removal of 0 bases from V and 1 base from J, the junction contained 5 bases not matched to a gene. The CDR3 sequence is 17 residues long. In nucleotides, the CDR3 is TGTGCCAGCAGCTTAGCGATAGGACAGGTGAACACCGGGGAGCTGTTTTTT. It specifies CASSLAIGQVNTGELFF.

The gene calls are TRBV28 and TRBJ2-7; D is ambiguous. V was shortened by 7 bases and J by 2 bases, with 6 bases between the two germline ends. The CDR3 is 11 residues long. Germline V gene data show CDR1 as MDHEN and CDR2 as SYDVKM. This CDR3 reads CASTSTYEQYF. For the CDR3, the DNA is TGTGCCAGCACCTCCACCTACGAGCAGTACTTC.

The chain has TRBV15 and TRBJ1-4; 8 bases map to TRBD1. This CDR3 is built from 15 residues. Germline V CDR1 and CDR2: LNHNV, YYDKDF (reference sequence). The V segment lost 1 base and the J segment 8 bases; nucleotides outside the gene matches: 6. The CDR3 region is CATSRGGQAWEKLFF. The CDR3 nucleotides are TGTGCCACCAGCAGAGGGGGACAGGCATGGGAAAAACTGTTTTTT.

The gene calls are TRBV7-9 and TRBJ2-4; TRBD1 agrees at 7 bases. Per the germline V gene, CDR1 is SEHNR and CDR2 is FQNEAQ (reference sequence). CDR3 size: 17 residues. V lost 5 bases to trimming and J lost 2 bases; unmatched junction nucleotides: 12. The CDR3 DNA follows: TGTGCCAGCAGCGGGTCGAGACAGGGTGCGACCAAAAACATTCAGTACTTC. Its translation is CASSGSRQGATKNIQYF. Variable domain in full (rest from reference TRBV7-9 and TRBJ2-4): DTGVSQNPRHKITKRGQNVTFRCDPISEHNRLYWYRQTLGQGPEFLTYFQNEAQLEKSRLLSDRFSAERPKGSFSTLEIQRTEQGDSAMYLCASSGSRQGATKNIQYFGAGTRLSVL.